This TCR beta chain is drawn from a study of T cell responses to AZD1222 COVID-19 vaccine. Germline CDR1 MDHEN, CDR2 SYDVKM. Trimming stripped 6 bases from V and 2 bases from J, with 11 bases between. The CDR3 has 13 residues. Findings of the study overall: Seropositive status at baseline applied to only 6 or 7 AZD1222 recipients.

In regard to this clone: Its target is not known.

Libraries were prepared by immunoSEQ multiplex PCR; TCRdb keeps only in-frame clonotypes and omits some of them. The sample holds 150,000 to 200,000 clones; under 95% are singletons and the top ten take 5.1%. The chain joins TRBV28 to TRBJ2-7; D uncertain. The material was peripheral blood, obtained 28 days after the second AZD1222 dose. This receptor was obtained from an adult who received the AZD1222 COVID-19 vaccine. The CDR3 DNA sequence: TGTGCCAGCAGCCTGACTGATACCTACGAGCAGTACTTC. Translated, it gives CASSLTDTYEQYF.